This is a list of T cell receptor beta chains from one sample in a study of beta chain features in type 1 diabetes. TCRdb's copy holds only in-frame clones and misses some; the assay was immunoSEQ multiplex PCR. Of about half a million clones listed, about 32% are singletons. What was sequenced was naive CD4+ T cells from blood. The receptors originated from a man between 18 and 29 years old in good health. Each CDR3 is given with its conserved first and last residue. The D gene is left open where the match is weak. Size is stated for part of the rows, as once, few or many counts, or as a class when the clone is expanded.

len: 15; d_gene: -; j_gene: TRBJ1-5; abundance: -; v_gene: TRBV5-6; CDR3nt: TGTGCCAGCAGCTTGAGAGGGCGCGGAGATCAGCCCCAGCATTTT; CDR3aa: CASSLRGRGDQPQHF
len: 13; d_gene: -; j_gene: TRBJ2-7; abundance: -; v_gene: TRBV7-9; CDR3nt: TGTGCCAGCAGCTTATCGATGGGCGGCGGGCAGTACTTC; CDR3aa: CASSLSMGGGQYF
len: 15; d_gene: TRBD2; j_gene: TRBJ2-3; abundance: -; v_gene: TRBV15; CDR3nt: TGTGCCACCAGCACCCTAGCGGGACTCACAGATACGCAGTATTTT; CDR3aa: CATSTLAGLTDTQYF
len: 13; d_gene: -; j_gene: TRBJ1-1; abundance: -; v_gene: TRBV15; CDR3nt: TGTGCCACCAGCAGGCGGTTCGACACTGAAGCTTTCTTT; CDR3aa: CATSRRFDTEAFF
len: 15; d_gene: -; j_gene: TRBJ2-1; abundance: -; v_gene: TRBV29-1; CDR3nt: TGCAGCGTCCGATACCGGGAATTAACGTACAATGAGCAGTTCTTC; CDR3aa: CSVRYRELTYNEQFF
len: 14; d_gene: -; j_gene: TRBJ2-1; abundance: few; v_gene: TRBV7-2; CDR3nt: TGTGCCAGCATAGGGACGAGCTCCTACAATGAGCAGTTCTTC; CDR3aa: CASIGTSSYNEQFF
len: 12; d_gene: -; j_gene: TRBJ1-5; abundance: -; v_gene: TRBV25-1; CDR3nt: TGTGCCAGCAGTGGAGCCTCCGGGCCCCAGCATTTT; CDR3aa: CASSGASGPQHF
len: 14; d_gene: -; j_gene: TRBJ2-1; abundance: -; v_gene: TRBV7-9; CDR3nt: TGTGCCAGCAGCTTAGCTGGGGGTAAAGATGAGCAGTTCTTC; CDR3aa: CASSLAGGKDEQFF
len: 16; d_gene: TRBD2; j_gene: TRBJ2-1; abundance: -; v_gene: TRBV9; CDR3nt: TGTGCCAGCAGCGTAGCCGGACTAGCGGGGAATAGGGAGCAGTTCTTC; CDR3aa: CASSVAGLAGNREQFF
len: 12; d_gene: TRBD2; j_gene: TRBJ2-7; abundance: -; v_gene: TRBV7-2; CDR3nt: TGTGCCAGCAGCTTCGGGGGGACCGAGCAGTACTTC; CDR3aa: CASSFGGTEQYF
len: 16; d_gene: TRBD1; j_gene: TRBJ2-5; abundance: once; v_gene: TRBV11-1; CDR3nt: TGTGCCAGCAGTAAGGGGCGGACAGGCTGGTTTGAGACCCAGTACTTC; CDR3aa: CASSKGRTGWFETQYF
len: 15; d_gene: -; j_gene: TRBJ2-5; abundance: -; v_gene: TRBV4-2; CDR3nt: TGTGCCAGCAGCCAAGTTACGGGGATCCAAGAGACCCAGTACTTC; CDR3aa: CASSQVTGIQETQYF
len: 18; d_gene: TRBD2; j_gene: TRBJ2-1; abundance: few; v_gene: TRBV5-1; CDR3nt: TGCGCCAGCAGCTTGGGTCAGCGGGGACTAGCGGCCTACAATGAGCAGTTCTTC; CDR3aa: CASSLGQRGLAAYNEQFF
len: 13; d_gene: -; j_gene: TRBJ1-5; abundance: few; v_gene: TRBV19; CDR3nt: TGTGCCAGTAGTATCTCCCTCAATCAGCCCCAGCATTTT; CDR3aa: CASSISLNQPQHF
len: 11; d_gene: -; j_gene: TRBJ2-3; abundance: -; v_gene: TRBV6-6; CDR3nt: TGTGCCAGCAGTTACCGAGATACGCAGTATTTT; CDR3aa: CASSYRDTQYF
len: 16; d_gene: TRBD1; j_gene: TRBJ2-3; abundance: -; v_gene: TRBV5-1; CDR3nt: TGCGCCAGCAGCTTGGACGGAGACAGGGAAGCAGATACGCAGTATTTT; CDR3aa: CASSLDGDREADTQYF
len: 14; d_gene: -; j_gene: TRBJ2-5; abundance: few; v_gene: TRBV27; CDR3nt: TGTGCCAGCAGGCCCCAGGGTCTATGGGAGACCCAGTACTTC; CDR3aa: CASRPQGLWETQYF
len: 15; d_gene: TRBD2; j_gene: TRBJ2-3; abundance: few; v_gene: TRBV29-1; CDR3nt: TGCAGCGTCCGCGGACTAGCGGGAGCTAGGGATACGCAGTATTTT; CDR3aa: CSVRGLAGARDTQYF
len: 11; d_gene: TRBD1; j_gene: TRBJ2-1; abundance: -; v_gene: TRBV20-1; CDR3nt: TGCAGTGCGGGGACAGGCGGTGAGCAGTTCTTC; CDR3aa: CSAGTGGEQFF
len: 15; d_gene: TRBD1; j_gene: TRBJ2-7; abundance: few; v_gene: TRBV5-1; CDR3nt: TGCGCCAGCAGCGGCGGGGGACAGGGCGCCTACGAGCAGTACTTC; CDR3aa: CASSGGGQGAYEQYF
len: 14; d_gene: -; j_gene: TRBJ2-7; abundance: -; v_gene: TRBV4-2; CDR3nt: TGTGCCAGCAGCCAGTACGGGGAAACCTACGAGCAGTACTTC; CDR3aa: CASSQYGETYEQYF
len: 12; d_gene: -; j_gene: TRBJ2-1; abundance: few; v_gene: TRBV19; CDR3nt: TGTGCCAGTAGTCTCTCGTCGAGTGAGCAGTTCTTC; CDR3aa: CASSLSSSEQFF
len: 11; d_gene: -; j_gene: TRBJ2-1; abundance: -; v_gene: TRBV25-1; CDR3nt: TGTGCCAGCAGTAATTACAGGGAGCAGTTCTTC; CDR3aa: CASSNYREQFF
len: 15; d_gene: TRBD2; j_gene: TRBJ2-3; abundance: once; v_gene: TRBV5-6; CDR3nt: TGTGCCAGCAGCCGGCGACTAGCTGTCACAGATACGCAGTATTTT; CDR3aa: CASSRRLAVTDTQYF
len: 15; d_gene: -; j_gene: TRBJ1-3; abundance: few; v_gene: TRBV30; CDR3nt: TGTGCCTGGAGTGTCCTCGGGGGGTTCGGAAACACCATATATTTT; CDR3aa: CAWSVLGGFGNTIYF
len: 14; d_gene: -; j_gene: TRBJ1-1; abundance: few; v_gene: TRBV29-1; CDR3nt: TGCAGCGTTACTGGACAACATCTGACCTCTGAAGCTTTCTTT; CDR3aa: CSVTGQHLTSEAFF
len: 16; d_gene: TRBD1; j_gene: TRBJ2-5; abundance: -; v_gene: TRBV7-9; CDR3nt: TGTGCCAGCAGCATACTACCGGGACAGGGAAAAGAGACCCAGTACTTC; CDR3aa: CASSILPGQGKETQYF
len: 17; d_gene: -; j_gene: TRBJ2-3; abundance: -; v_gene: TRBV4-2; CDR3nt: TGTGCCAGCAGCCAAGATGGGACCTTGACTAGCACAGATACGCAGTATTTT; CDR3aa: CASSQDGTLTSTDTQYF
len: 18; d_gene: TRBD2; j_gene: TRBJ2-1; abundance: -; v_gene: TRBV28; CDR3nt: TGTGCCAGCAGTTCCTCGACTAGCGGGAGGGCCGGTTACAATGAGCAGTTCTTC; CDR3aa: CASSSSTSGRAGYNEQFF
len: 14; d_gene: -; j_gene: TRBJ2-2; abundance: -; v_gene: TRBV7-2; CDR3nt: TGTGCCAGCAGCTTAGCGGGGAACACCGGGGAGCTGTTTTTT; CDR3aa: CASSLAGNTGELFF
len: 15; d_gene: TRBD1; j_gene: TRBJ1-1; abundance: few; v_gene: TRBV27; CDR3nt: TGTGCCAGCAGTTTCACGGGACAGGAGCACACTGAAGCTTTCTTT; CDR3aa: CASSFTGQEHTEAFF
len: 15; d_gene: TRBD1; j_gene: TRBJ2-7; abundance: few; v_gene: TRBV18; CDR3nt: TGTGCCAGCTCACCAAGCATACAGGGGTGGTACGAGCAGTACTTC; CDR3aa: CASSPSIQGWYEQYF
len: 13; d_gene: -; j_gene: TRBJ2-5; abundance: few; v_gene: TRBV14; CDR3nt: TGTGCCAGCAGCCCCGGGACCCGAAAGACCCAGTACTTC; CDR3aa: CASSPGTRKTQYF
len: 14; d_gene: -; j_gene: TRBJ2-7; abundance: few; v_gene: TRBV14; CDR3nt: TGTGCCAGCAGCCACCTGACTAGTTTGTACGAGCAGTACTTC; CDR3aa: CASSHLTSLYEQYF
len: 15; d_gene: -; j_gene: TRBJ2-5; abundance: -; v_gene: TRBV4-3; CDR3nt: TGCGCCAGCAGCCAAGATCGATCGAGTTTCGGGACCCAGTACTTC; CDR3aa: CASSQDRSSFGTQYF
len: 12; d_gene: -; j_gene: TRBJ2-7; abundance: few; v_gene: TRBV5-1; CDR3nt: TGCGCCAGCAGCCCTAGCTCCTACGAGCAGTACTTC; CDR3aa: CASSPSSYEQYF
len: 13; d_gene: -; j_gene: TRBJ1-2; abundance: few; v_gene: TRBV29-1; CDR3nt: TGCAGCGTTGAAGATCCCAGGTGGGGTGGCTACACCTTC; CDR3aa: CSVEDPRWGGYTF
len: 14; d_gene: TRBD2; j_gene: TRBJ2-4; abundance: -; v_gene: TRBV6-1; CDR3nt: TGTGCCAGCGGGAGGGAACTAGCCAAAAACATTCAGTACTTC; CDR3aa: CASGRELAKNIQYF
len: 14; d_gene: -; j_gene: TRBJ2-2; abundance: -; v_gene: TRBV5-1; CDR3nt: TGCGCCAGCAGCCGGCGGGAGAACACCGGGGAGCTGTTTTTT; CDR3aa: CASSRRENTGELFF
len: 13; d_gene: -; j_gene: TRBJ1-1; abundance: -; v_gene: TRBV4-3; CDR3nt: TGCGCCAGCAGCCAAGAAGAGGGCACTGAAGCTTTCTTT; CDR3aa: CASSQEEGTEAFF
len: 15; d_gene: -; j_gene: TRBJ2-1; abundance: few; v_gene: TRBV10-3; CDR3nt: TGTGCCATCAGGGAACACAGGGAGGCCGACAATGAGCAGTTCTTC; CDR3aa: CAIREHREADNEQFF
len: 16; d_gene: -; j_gene: TRBJ2-5; abundance: -; v_gene: TRBV4-3; CDR3nt: TGCGCCAGCAGCCACCGCGGAGGTAACAGGCAAGAGACCCAGTACTTC; CDR3aa: CASSHRGGNRQETQYF
len: 14; d_gene: TRBD1; j_gene: TRBJ2-7; abundance: -; v_gene: TRBV7-2; CDR3nt: TGTGCCAGCAGCCCGGACAGGGGGTACTACGAGCAGTACTTC; CDR3aa: CASSPDRGYYEQYF
len: 13; d_gene: TRBD1; j_gene: TRBJ1-1; abundance: few; v_gene: TRBV2; CDR3nt: TGTGCCAGCCGGGACAGAGAGAACACTGAAGCTTTCTTT; CDR3aa: CASRDRENTEAFF
len: 15; d_gene: TRBD2; j_gene: TRBJ2-5; abundance: few; v_gene: TRBV5-6; CDR3nt: TGTGCCAGCAGCTTGGCTAGCGGGCTACAAGAGACCCAGTACTTC; CDR3aa: CASSLASGLQETQYF
len: 16; d_gene: -; j_gene: TRBJ2-4; abundance: -; v_gene: TRBV10-3; CDR3nt: TGTGCCATCAGTGAGTCCGGGACACTAGCCAAAAACATTCAGTACTTC; CDR3aa: CAISESGTLAKNIQYF
len: 13; d_gene: -; j_gene: TRBJ2-7; abundance: few; v_gene: TRBV14; CDR3nt: TGTGCCAGCAGCCAATTTGGAGAGTACGAGCAGTACTTC; CDR3aa: CASSQFGEYEQYF
len: 14; d_gene: -; j_gene: TRBJ1-1; abundance: -; v_gene: TRBV11-1; CDR3nt: TGTGCCAGCAGCTTAAGGGGAGTGAACACTGAAGCTTTCTTT; CDR3aa: CASSLRGVNTEAFF
len: 17; d_gene: -; j_gene: TRBJ2-4; abundance: once; v_gene: TRBV27; CDR3nt: TGTGCCAGCAGTCCTTGGGACGGAGCCTCTGCCAAAAACATTCAGTACTTC; CDR3aa: CASSPWDGASAKNIQYF